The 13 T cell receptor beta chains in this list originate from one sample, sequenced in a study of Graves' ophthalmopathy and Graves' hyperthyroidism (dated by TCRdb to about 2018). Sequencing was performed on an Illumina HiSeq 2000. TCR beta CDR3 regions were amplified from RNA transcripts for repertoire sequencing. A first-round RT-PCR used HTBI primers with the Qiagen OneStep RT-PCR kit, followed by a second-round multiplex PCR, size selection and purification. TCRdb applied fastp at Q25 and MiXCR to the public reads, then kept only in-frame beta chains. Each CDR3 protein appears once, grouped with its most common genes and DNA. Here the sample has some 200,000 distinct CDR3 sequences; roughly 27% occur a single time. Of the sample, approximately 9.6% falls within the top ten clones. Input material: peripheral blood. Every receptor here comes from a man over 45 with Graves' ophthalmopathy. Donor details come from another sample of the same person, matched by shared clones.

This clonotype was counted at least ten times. DNA of the CDR3: TGTGCCAGCAGTGAACAGTTACAGGGGGTCAGGCCCCAGCATTTT. It codes for CASSEQLQGVRPQHF. This chain joins TRBV6-1 and TRBJ1-5; the match to TRBD1 covers 8 bases. Germline V gene lookup returns CDR1 MNHNS and CDR2 SASEGT. The J segment lost 9 bases and the V segment lost 2 bases, leaving 9 bases of the junction unmatched. The CDR3 length is 15 residues.

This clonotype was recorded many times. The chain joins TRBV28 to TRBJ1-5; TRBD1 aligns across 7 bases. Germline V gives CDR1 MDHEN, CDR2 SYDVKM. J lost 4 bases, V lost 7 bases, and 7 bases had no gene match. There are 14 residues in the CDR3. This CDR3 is CASTPGGHNQPQHF. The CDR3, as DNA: TGTGCCAGCACCCCAGGGGGACATAATCAGCCCCAGCATTTT.

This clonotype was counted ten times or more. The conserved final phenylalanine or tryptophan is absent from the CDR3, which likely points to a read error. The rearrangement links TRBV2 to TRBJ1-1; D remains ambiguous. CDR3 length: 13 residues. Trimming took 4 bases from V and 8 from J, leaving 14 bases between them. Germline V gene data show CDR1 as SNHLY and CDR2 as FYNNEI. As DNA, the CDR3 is TGTGCCAGCAGTGTGGGCCCTCAATTAGAAGCTTTCTTG. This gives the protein CASSVGPQLEAFL.

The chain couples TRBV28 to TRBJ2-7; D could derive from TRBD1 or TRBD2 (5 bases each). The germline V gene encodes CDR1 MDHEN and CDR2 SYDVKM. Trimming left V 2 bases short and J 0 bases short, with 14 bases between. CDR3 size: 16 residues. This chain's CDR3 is CASSLPRGTYSYEQYF. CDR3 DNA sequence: TGTGCCAGCAGTTTACCGCGAGGGACCTACTCCTACGAGCAGTACTTC.

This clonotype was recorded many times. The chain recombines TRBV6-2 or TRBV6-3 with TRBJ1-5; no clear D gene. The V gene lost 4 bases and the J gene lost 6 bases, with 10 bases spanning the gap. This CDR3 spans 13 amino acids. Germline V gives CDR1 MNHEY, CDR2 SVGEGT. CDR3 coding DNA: TGTGCCAGCAGTTCCGGACCTGCTCAGCCCCAGCATTTT. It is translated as CASSSGPAQPQHF.

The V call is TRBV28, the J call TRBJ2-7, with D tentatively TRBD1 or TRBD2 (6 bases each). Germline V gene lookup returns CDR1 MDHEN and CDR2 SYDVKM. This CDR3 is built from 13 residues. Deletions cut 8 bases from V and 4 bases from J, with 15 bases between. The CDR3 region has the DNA TGTGCCAGCCGCATCGGGGGCAGGTACGAGCAGTACTTC. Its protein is CASRIGGRYEQYF.

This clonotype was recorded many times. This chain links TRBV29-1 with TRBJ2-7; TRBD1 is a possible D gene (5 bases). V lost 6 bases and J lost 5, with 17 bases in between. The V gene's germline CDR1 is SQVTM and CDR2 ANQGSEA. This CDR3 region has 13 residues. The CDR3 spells CSVLVPGQDEQYF. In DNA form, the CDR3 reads TGCAGCGTCTTGGTCCCCGGACAAGACGAGCAGTACTTC.

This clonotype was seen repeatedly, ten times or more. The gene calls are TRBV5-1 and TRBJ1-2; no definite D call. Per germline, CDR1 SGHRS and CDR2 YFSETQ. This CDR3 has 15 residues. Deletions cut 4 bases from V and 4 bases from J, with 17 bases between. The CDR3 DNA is TGCGCCAGCAGCGCCGACATATCGCCTCCCTATGGCTACACCTTC. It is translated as CASSADISPPYGYTF.

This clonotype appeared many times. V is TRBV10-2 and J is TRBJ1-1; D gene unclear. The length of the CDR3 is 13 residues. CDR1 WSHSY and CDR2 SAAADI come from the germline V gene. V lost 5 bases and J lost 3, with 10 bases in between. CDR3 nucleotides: TGCGCCAGCAGTTCAGACACCTACACTGAAGCTTTCTTT. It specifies CASSSDTYTEAFF.

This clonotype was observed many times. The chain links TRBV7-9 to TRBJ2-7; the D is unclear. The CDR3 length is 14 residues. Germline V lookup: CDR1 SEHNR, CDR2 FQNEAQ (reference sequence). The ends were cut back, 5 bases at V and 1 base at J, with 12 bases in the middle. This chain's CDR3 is CASSATDGSYEQYF. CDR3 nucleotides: TGTGCCAGCAGCGCGACGGACGGATCCTACGAGCAGTACTTC.

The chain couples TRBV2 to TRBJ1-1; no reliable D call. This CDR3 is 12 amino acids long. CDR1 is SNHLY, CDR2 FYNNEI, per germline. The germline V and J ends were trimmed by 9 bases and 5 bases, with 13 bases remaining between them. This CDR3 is CARDGEKTEAFF. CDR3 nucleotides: TGTGCCAGAGACGGGGAGAAAACTGAAGCTTTCTTT. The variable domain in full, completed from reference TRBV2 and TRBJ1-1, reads EPEVTQTPSHQVTQMGQEVILRCVPISNHLYFYWYRQILGQKVEFLVSFYNNEISEKSEIFDDQFSVERPDGSNFTLKIRSTKLEDSAMYFCARDGEKTEAFFGQGTRLTVV.

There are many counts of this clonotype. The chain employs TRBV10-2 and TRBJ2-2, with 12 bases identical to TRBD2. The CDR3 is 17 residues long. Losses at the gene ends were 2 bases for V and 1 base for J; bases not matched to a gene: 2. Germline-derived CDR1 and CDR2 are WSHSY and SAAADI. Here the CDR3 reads CASSEPGLAGNTGELFF. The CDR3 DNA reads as TGCGCCAGCAGTGAGCCGGGACTAGCGGGGAACACCGGGGAGCTGTTTTTT.

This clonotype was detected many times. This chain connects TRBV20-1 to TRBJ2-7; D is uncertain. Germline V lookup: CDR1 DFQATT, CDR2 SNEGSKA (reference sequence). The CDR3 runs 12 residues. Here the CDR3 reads CRARRDSYEQYF. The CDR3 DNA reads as TGCAGAGCCCGCCGAGACTCCTACGAGCAGTACTTC.